This T cell receptor beta chain was observed in a study of OX40 agonist ivuxolimab in advanced cancers. CDR1 and CDR2 from the germline V gene are SGHKS and YYEKEE (reference sequence). This CDR3 contains 15 residues. The V and J ends lost 4 bases and 0 bases respectively, with 12 bases between them. Sequencing was performed with immunoSEQ multiplex PCR; in TCRdb, only in-frame clones are kept and a portion is missing. The table has tens of thousands of clones, more than 90% seen once. The sequenced sample was CD4+ or CD8+ T cells sorted from blood, obtained in a trial of the OX40 agonist ivuxolimab. The chain combines TRBV5-5 with TRBJ2-3, with D tentatively TRBD1 (6 bases). This clonotype was obtained from an adult with an advanced solid tumor such as melanoma, head and neck, liver or kidney cancer. CDR3 residues: CASSLQDSSTDTQYF. For the CDR3, the DNA is TGTGCCAGCAGCCTCCAGGACAGTAGCACAGATACGCAGTATTTT.